The present T cell receptor (beta chain) was sequenced within a study of blood T cells in healthy people across ages. The donors, aged about 6 to 90, were healthy Caucasians from Russia. A second PCR, run for about 7 to 11 cycles, used a sample-barcoded 5' primer plus a J-beta primer mix. TCRdb processed the 5' RACE reads anew with MiXCR; each CDR3 protein has one entry. The sample lists about 1.5 million distinct CDR3 sequences; about 42% were seen once. The V gene lost 0 bases and the J gene lost 4 bases, with 15 bases spanning the gap. This CDR3 is built from 16 residues. Germline V lookup: CDR1 ENHRY, CDR2 SYGVKD. A word on this clonotype: This may be a read error, as it is one base from a much larger clone.

This TCR derives from a woman in her late teens or twenties in good health. This chain connects TRBV10-3 to TRBJ1-2, with D possibly matching TRBD1 (5 bases). The sequenced sample consisted of blood. This CDR3 reads CAISESVRQTGYGYTF. CDR3 sequence (DNA): TGTGCCATCAGTGAGTCGGTTCGACAGACTGGCTATGGCTACACCTTC.